This T cell receptor beta chain was recovered during a study of OX40 agonist ivuxolimab in advanced cancers. General study results and limits: Clonal expansion in partial responders at 0.1-3.0 mg/kg ranked among the lowest. Also showing low normalized T-cell clonal expansion were some of the nonresponders.

CDR1 LNHNV and CDR2 YYDKDF come from the germline V gene (reference sequence). This CDR3 has 13 residues. V dropped 5 bases and J dropped 4 bases, with 11 bases sitting between them. On this clone: The antigen remains undetermined.

Profiling relied on immunoSEQ multiplex PCR, and the TCRdb table lists in-frame clones only, not all of them. The data contain some 14,000 clones, approximately 80% of them seen just once; the ten biggest clones take up 30% to 45%. The chain employs TRBV15 and TRBJ1-1, with D uncertain. Sequencing was performed on CD4+ or CD8+ T cells sorted from blood, taken in a trial of the OX40 agonist ivuxolimab. The TCR was taken from an adult with an advanced solid tumor such as melanoma, head and neck, liver or kidney cancer. CDR3 sequence reads: CATSSSESTEAFF. The CDR3 DNA reads as TGTGCCACCAGCTCTAGCGAATCCACTGAAGCTTTCTTT.